A single sample gave rise to the 32 T cell receptor beta chains below, sequenced in a study of technical replicates of blood from a few donors. Sequenced by immunoSEQ multiplex PCR; TCRdb stores in-frame clones only, minus some. The repertoire holds 15,000 or so clones, with around nine tenths as singletons. Sequencing was done on a sample of PBMCs. The receptors stem from a human donor in good health.

V and J are TRBV13 and TRBJ1-4; D remains ambiguous. The germline V gene has CDR1 PRHDT and CDR2 FYEKMQ (reference sequence). The V end was cut by 8 bases, the J end by 8 bases, with 18 bases between. The CDR3 extends over 14 amino acids. The CDR3 coding sequence is TGTGCCAGCGGACTCCGACGGGGAACCGAAAAACTGTTTTTT. Translating it yields CASGLRRGTEKLFF.

The genes are TRBV15 and TRBJ1-2; 9 bases map to TRBD1. The length of the CDR3 is 14 residues. CDR1 is LNHNV, CDR2 YYDKDF, per germline (reference sequence). V lost 3 bases and J lost 3; bases outside the gene matches: 2. DNA for the CDR3: TGTGCCACCAGCAGCGGACAGGGGTACTATGGCTACACCTTC. It is translated as CATSSGQGYYGYTF.

The chain combines TRBV19 with TRBJ2-1; 13 bases are a match to TRBD2. Germline loops: CDR1 LNHDA, CDR2 SQIVND (reference sequence). This CDR3 region has 14 residues. Trimming took 8 bases from V and 8 from J; bases not matched to a gene: 6. CDR3 in amino acids: CASRVTSGRDEQFF. The CDR3 region has the DNA TGTGCCAGTCGAGTTACTAGCGGGAGGGATGAGCAGTTCTTC.

J is TRBJ2-2 and V is TRBV9; 7 bases match TRBD1. The CDR3 covers 17 residues. CDR1 and CDR2 from the germline V gene are SGDLS and YYNGEE. The junction had 12 bases not matched to a gene; V was cut back by 4 bases and J by 3 bases. CDR3 region: CASSSTGEWGDTGELFF. CDR3 nucleotide sequence: TGTGCCAGCAGCTCTACAGGGGAATGGGGAGACACCGGGGAGCTGTTTTTT.

V is TRBV6-1 and J is TRBJ2-1; D possibly corresponds to TRBD2 (5 bases). Germline V gives CDR1 MNHNS, CDR2 SASEGT. The V end was cut by 1 base, the J end by 4 bases, with 5 bases between. There are 13 residues in the CDR3. This CDR3 is CASSEGEYNEQFF. The CDR3 nucleotides read TGTGCCAGCAGTGAAGGGGAGTACAATGAGCAGTTCTTC.

V usage is TRBV15 and J usage is TRBJ2-5; possible D gene TRBD2, 7 bases. The length of the CDR3 is 16 residues. Trimming stripped 0 bases from V and 0 bases from J, with 11 bases between. From germline, CDR1 is LNHNV and CDR2 YYDKDF (reference sequence). CDR3 region: CATSRDGGGHQETQYF. The CDR3 DNA sequence: TGTGCCACCAGCAGAGATGGGGGGGGGCACCAAGAGACCCAGTACTTC.

CDR3 region: CASSETRDPYTQYF. CDR3 DNA: TGCGCCAGCAGTGAGACGCGGGATCCTTATACCCAGTACTTC. The chain combines TRBV10-1 with TRBJ2-5, with a tentative D call TRBD2 (6 bases). The CDR3 consists of 14 residues. CDR1 is WNHNN and CDR2 is SYGVQD in the germline V gene (reference sequence). V lost 2 bases to trimming and J lost 8 bases, with 15 bases between them.

The chain is built from TRBV7-6 and TRBJ1-2; D gene uncertain. Germline V lookup: CDR1 SGHVS, CDR2 FNYEAQ. V lost 2 bases and J lost 1, with 5 bases in between. The CDR3 runs to 13 residues. CDR3 region: CASSLQVNYGYTF. DNA for the CDR3: TGTGCCAGCAGCTTACAGGTTAACTATGGCTACACCTTC.

This clone was seen just once. This sequence joins TRBV7-9 and TRBJ2-7; maybe TRBD1 (6 bases). The length of the CDR3 is 11 residues. Trimming removed 5 bases from V and 8 bases from J, with 10 bases in between. Looked up from germline, CDR1 is SEHNR and CDR2 is FQNEAQ (reference sequence). CDR3 in DNA: TGTGCCAGCAGCCCTACAGGGAAGCAGTACTTC. It codes for CASSPTGKQYF.

This chain joins TRBV19 and TRBJ1-4; TRBD1 matches 7 bases. With V trimmed by 4 bases and J by 8 bases, 10 bases remained unmatched. From germline, CDR1 is LNHDA and CDR2 SQIVND (reference sequence). This CDR3 is built from 15 residues. The CDR3 sequence: CASSTTITGVEKLFF. The DNA of the CDR3 is TGTGCCAGTAGTACTACAATCACAGGGGTGGAAAAACTGTTTTTT.

Concerning this clone: The same CDR3 is also encoded by other DNA sequences in this sample. CDR3 coding DNA: TGTGCCAGCAGTCACCGGGACAGGGGAAGAGAGACCCAGTACTTC. As protein: CASSHRDRGRETQYF. The rearrangement joins TRBV27 to TRBJ2-5; 10 nucleotides match TRBD1. CDR1 is MNHEY, CDR2 SMNVEV, per germline (reference sequence). This CDR3 has 15 residues. Trimming at V came to 5 bases and at J to 4 bases, leaving 7 bases not matched to a gene.

The count of this clone is one. The chain carries TRBV6-5 and TRBJ1-5, with TRBD1 matching 8 bases. The CDR3 has 14 amino acids. V dropped 2 bases and J dropped 7; count of bases not matched to a gene: 4. Germline-derived CDR1 and CDR2 are MNHEY and SVGAGI. CDR3 protein: CASSYKRTGQPQHF. The CDR3 DNA reads TGTGCCAGCAGTTACAAGAGGACAGGGCAGCCCCAGCATTTT.

The gene calls are TRBV7-9 and TRBJ2-5; 9 nucleotides match TRBD1. V was pared by 4 bases and J by 4 bases, with 7 bases of the junction left unmatched. Germline V lookup: CDR1 SEHNR, CDR2 FQNEAQ (reference sequence). CDR3 length: 15 residues. The CDR3 coding sequence is TGTGCCAGCAGCTGGGGACAGGGTACGGCAGAGACCCAGTACTTC. Translation gives CASSWGQGTAETQYF.

The rearrangement links TRBV5-8 to TRBJ1-2; D is unresolved. In germline, CDR1 is SGHTS, CDR2 YDEGEE. The V gene lost 0 bases and the J gene lost 0 bases, with 6 bases spanning the gap. The CDR3 has 14 residues. CDR3 sequence reads: CASSLAPANYGYTF. For the CDR3, the DNA is TGTGCCAGCAGCTTGGCCCCCGCTAACTATGGCTACACCTTC.

The genes are TRBV19 and TRBJ1-2; perhaps TRBD1 as D (6 bases). Trimming removed 3 bases from V and 2 bases from J, with 13 bases in between. The CDR3 has 15 residues. Per germline, CDR1 LNHDA and CDR2 SQIVND (reference sequence). The DNA of the CDR3 is TGTGCCAGTAGTATTGGGACACAAAAAAACTATGGCTACACCTTC. Residues: CASSIGTQKNYGYTF.

The CDR3 loop is CASSQDAWEGGNEQFF. The CDR3 coding sequence is TGTGCCAGCAGCCAAGACGCCTGGGAAGGGGGCAATGAGCAGTTCTTC. The chain links TRBV4-2 to TRBJ2-1; D is perhaps TRBD1 (6 bases). The germline CDR1 and CDR2 sequences are LGHNA and YNFKEQ. There are 16 residues in the CDR3. V was clipped by 0 bases and J by 6 bases, with 15 bases between them.

This clone was counted a few times. The chain employs TRBV6-5 and TRBJ1-1; 8 nucleotides match TRBD1. The trim removed 4 bases at V and 4 bases at J, leaving 5 bases unmatched. CDR3 length: 14 amino acids. CDR1 and CDR2 from the germline V gene are MNHEY and SVGAGI. CDR3 loop: CASSSRTGSTEAFF. CDR3 sequence (DNA): TGTGCCAGCAGTTCCCGGACAGGGAGCACTGAAGCTTTCTTT.

This sequence joins TRBV11-2 and TRBJ1-2; 8 positions agree with TRBD1. This CDR3 has 13 amino acids. Germline V gene sequence: CDR1 SGHAT, CDR2 FQNNGV. V was pared by 5 bases and J by 5 bases, with 4 bases of the junction left unmatched. CDR3 sequence reads: CASSQDRGYGYTF. DNA of the CDR3: TGTGCCAGCAGCCAAGACAGGGGTTATGGCTACACCTTC.

The genes are TRBV19 and TRBJ2-3, with TRBD2 matching 9 bases. Germline V gene lookup returns CDR1 LNHDA and CDR2 SQIVND (reference sequence). This CDR3 comprises 14 residues. Trimming took 10 bases from V and 5 from J; bases not matched to a gene: 10. The DNA for the CDR3 is TGTGCCACCCGGGGTAGCGGGAGCCGAGATACGCAGTATTTT. Amino acids: CATRGSGSRDTQYF. The variable domain in full, completed from reference TRBV19 and TRBJ2-3, reads DGGITQSPKYLFRKEGQNVTLSCEQNLNHDAMYWYRQDPGQGLRLIYYSQIVNDFQKGDIAEGYSVSREKKESFPLTVTSAQKNPTAFYLCATRGSGSRDTQYFGPGTRLTVL.

The chain joins TRBV7-2 to TRBJ2-7, with 10 positions matching TRBD1. Losses at the gene ends were 3 bases for V and 6 bases for J; bases not matched to a gene: 8. The CDR3 extends over 15 amino acids. The germline V gene has CDR1 SGHTA and CDR2 FQGNSA. CDR3 sequence (DNA): TGTGCCAGCAGCTTTACCGGGACAGGGGATAGCGAGCAGTACTTC. It translates to CASSFTGTGDSEQYF.

The V gene is TRBV10-1, the J gene TRBJ2-1, with 8 nucleotides matching TRBD2. Per germline, CDR1 WNHNN and CDR2 SYGVQD (reference sequence). V was pared by 0 bases and J by 6 bases, with 4 bases of the junction left unmatched. The CDR3 is 15 residues long. In DNA, the CDR3 is TGCGCCAGCAGTGAGTCCCTAGCGGGCAGCAATGAGCAGTTCTTC. Its protein is CASSESLAGSNEQFF.

The chain is built from TRBV5-1 and TRBJ2-1; 8 bases map to TRBD2. Germline V gene sequence: CDR1 SGHRS, CDR2 YFSETQ. V gave up 3 bases and J gave up 6 bases; unmatched junction bases: 8. The CDR3 extends over 15 amino acids. Here the CDR3 DNA reads TGCGCCAGCAGCTGGACGGGAGGGCGGGGCAATGAGCAGTTCTTC. It is translated as CASSWTGGRGNEQFF.

This clone has a single count. The rearrangement joins TRBV5-5 to TRBJ1-3, with D possibly TRBD1 on 5 matching bases. This CDR3 spans 15 amino acids. Deletions cut 2 bases from V and 0 bases from J, with 9 bases between. Germline V gene data show CDR1 as SGHKS and CDR2 as YYEKEE (reference sequence). CDR3 DNA: TGTGCCAGCAGCTTCCTCAGGGACTCTGGAAACACCATATATTTT. This sequence encodes CASSFLRDSGNTIYF.

The genes are TRBV19 and TRBJ1-2; no clear D. Germline lookup yields CDR1 LNHDA and CDR2 SQIVND (reference sequence). The CDR3 has 15 residues. Trimming pared 1 base from V and 5 bases from J, leaving 14 bases between. This chain's CDR3 is CASSIGALAGYGYTF. In DNA form, the CDR3 reads TGTGCCAGTAGTATAGGGGCCCTGGCGGGGTATGGCTACACCTTC. The whole variable domain, filled in from reference TRBV19 and TRBJ1-2, reads DGGITQSPKYLFRKEGQNVTLSCEQNLNHDAMYWYRQDPGQGLRLIYYSQIVNDFQKGDIAEGYSVSREKKESFPLTVTSAQKNPTAFYLCASSIGALAGYGYTFGSGTRLTVV.

The J gene is TRBJ2-1, the V gene TRBV5-5; no clear D gene. Trimming shortened V by 1 base and J by 7 bases, and 9 bases separated the two germline ends. The CDR3 runs 13 residues. Looked up from germline, CDR1 is SGHKS and CDR2 is YYEKEE (reference sequence). The CDR3 loop reads CASSLNYYNEQFF. The CDR3 DNA reads TGTGCCAGCAGCTTGAACTATTATAATGAGCAGTTCTTC.

This clone is judged medium-sized (0.01 to 0.1%). The rearrangement links TRBV15 to TRBJ2-7; TRBD1 matches 7 bases. V lost 5 bases, J lost 0 bases, and 7 bases stayed unmatched. Germline V lookup: CDR1 LNHNV, CDR2 YYDKDF (reference sequence). This CDR3 comprises 15 residues. The CDR3 is CATSVLRDSSYEQYF. The CDR3 DNA reads as TGTGCCACCAGCGTGTTACGGGACAGCTCCTACGAGCAGTACTTC.

This clone has just one count. The chain carries TRBV7-9 and TRBJ2-2; maybe TRBD2 (6 bases). Germline loops: CDR1 SEHNR, CDR2 FQNEAQ (reference sequence). Between the trimmed V and J ends, which lost 0 bases and 4 bases, there was a span of 12 bases. This CDR3 region has 16 residues. In DNA, the CDR3 is TGTGCCAGCAGCTTAGCCCCGACTAGGAGCACCGGGGAGCTGTTTTTT. Protein sequence: CASSLAPTRSTGELFF.

The chain joins TRBV7-6 to TRBJ2-3, with TRBD2 identical over 7 bases. The CDR3 is made up of 19 amino acids. V was clipped by 0 bases and J by 1 base; unmatched bases: 13. The germline V gene encodes CDR1 SGHVS and CDR2 FNYEAQ. The CDR3, as DNA: TGTGCCAGCAGCTTAGCCCTTGCCGGGGGGACGGTCGGCACAGATACGCAGTATTTT. It encodes CASSLALAGGTVGTDTQYF.

This chain joins TRBV18 and TRBJ2-7, with D possibly TRBD1 on 6 matching bases. Germline V CDR1 and CDR2: KGHSH, LQKENI. This CDR3 region has 13 residues. V lost 5 bases, J lost 5 bases, and 13 bases lay in between. Written as DNA, the CDR3 is TGTGCCAGCTCATGGACAGAAGAGGACGAGCAGTACTTC. This codes for CASSWTEEDEQYF.

The chain is built from TRBV5-5 and TRBJ2-3; D may be TRBD2 (6 bases). CDR3 length: 14 residues. V was trimmed by 5 bases and J by 2 bases, leaving 12 bases between them. The germline V gene has CDR1 SGHKS and CDR2 YYEKEE (reference sequence). CDR3 region: CASRWTTFTDTQYF. In DNA, the CDR3 is TGTGCCAGCAGGTGGACTACCTTCACAGATACGCAGTATTTT.

To note about this clone: Its ends do not fully match the called genes, so a read error is possible. V gene TRBV2 combines with J gene TRBJ2-5; 10 nucleotides align to TRBD2. The CDR3 is made up of 15 amino acids. From germline, CDR1 is SNHLY and CDR2 FYNNEI. The CDR3 DNA reads TGTGCCAGCAGGGAAGGACTAGCGGCCGAAGAGACCCAGTACTTC. Its protein is CASREGLAAEETQYF.

This chain joins TRBV7-2 and TRBJ2-1, with TRBD2 matching 8 bases. V shed 2 bases, J shed 3 bases, and the junction held 6 bases outside the gene matches. The CDR3 consists of 16 residues. Germline assignment: CDR1 SGHTA and CDR2 FQGNSA. CDR3 bases: TGTGCCAGCAGCTTAAGCGGGCTAGCGGGCTACAATGAGCAGTTCTTC. Residues: CASSLSGLAGYNEQFF.